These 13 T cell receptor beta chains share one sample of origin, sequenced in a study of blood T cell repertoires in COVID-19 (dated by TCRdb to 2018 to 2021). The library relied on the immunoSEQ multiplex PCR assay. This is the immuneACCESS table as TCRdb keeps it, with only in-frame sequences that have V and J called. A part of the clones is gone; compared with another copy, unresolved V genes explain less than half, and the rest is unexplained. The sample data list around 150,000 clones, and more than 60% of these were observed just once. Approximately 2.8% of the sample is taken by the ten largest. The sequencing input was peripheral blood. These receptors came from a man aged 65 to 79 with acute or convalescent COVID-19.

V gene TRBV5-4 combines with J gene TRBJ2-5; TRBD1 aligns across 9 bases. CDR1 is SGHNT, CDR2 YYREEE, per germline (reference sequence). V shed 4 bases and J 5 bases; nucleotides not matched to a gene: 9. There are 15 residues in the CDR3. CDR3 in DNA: TGTGCCAGCAGCCCACAGGGGGCGGAAGGGGAGACCCAGTACTTC. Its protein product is CASSPQGAEGETQYF. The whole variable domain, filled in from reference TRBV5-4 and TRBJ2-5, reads ETGVTQSPTHLIKTRGQQVTLRCSSQSGHNTVSWYQQALGQGPQFIFQYYREEENGRGNFPPRFSGLQFPNYSSELNVNALELDDSALYLCASSPQGAEGETQYFGPGTRLLVL.

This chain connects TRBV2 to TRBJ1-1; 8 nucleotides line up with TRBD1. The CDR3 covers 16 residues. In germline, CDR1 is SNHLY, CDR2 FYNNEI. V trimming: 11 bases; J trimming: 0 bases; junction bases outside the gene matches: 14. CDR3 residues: CAGVTGDGFLNTEAFF. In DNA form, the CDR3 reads TGTGCCGGCGTGACAGGGGACGGATTTCTGAACACTGAAGCTTTCTTT.

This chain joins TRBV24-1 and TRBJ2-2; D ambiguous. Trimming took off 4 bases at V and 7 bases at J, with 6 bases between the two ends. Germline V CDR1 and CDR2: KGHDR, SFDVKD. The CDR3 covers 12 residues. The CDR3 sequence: CATSDRIGELFF. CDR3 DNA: TGTGCCACCAGTGACCGTATCGGGGAGCTGTTTTTT.

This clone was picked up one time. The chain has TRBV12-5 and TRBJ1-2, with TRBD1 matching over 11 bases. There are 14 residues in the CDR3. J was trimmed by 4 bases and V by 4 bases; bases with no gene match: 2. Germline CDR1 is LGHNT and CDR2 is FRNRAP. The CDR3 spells CASGSDRGLYGYTF. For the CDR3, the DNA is TGTGCTAGTGGTTCGGACAGGGGGCTCTATGGCTACACCTTC.

The CDR3 spells CASSDSSGGGQETQYF. The CDR3 coding sequence is TGTGCCAGCAGTGACTCTAGCGGGGGGGGACAAGAGACCCAGTACTTC. The rearrangement links TRBV6-4 to TRBJ2-5; 11 positions agree with TRBD2. CDR3 size: 16 residues. The germline V gene has CDR1 MRHNA and CDR2 SNTAGT. J was trimmed by 2 bases and V by 0 bases; bases with no gene match: 2.

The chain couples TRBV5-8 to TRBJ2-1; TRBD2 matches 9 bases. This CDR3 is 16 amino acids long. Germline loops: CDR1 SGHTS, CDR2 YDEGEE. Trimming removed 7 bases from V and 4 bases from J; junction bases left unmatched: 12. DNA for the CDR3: TGTGCCAGCGTTAGTAGCGGGGGTTACCGGTACAATGAGCAGTTCTTC. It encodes CASVSSGGYRYNEQFF.

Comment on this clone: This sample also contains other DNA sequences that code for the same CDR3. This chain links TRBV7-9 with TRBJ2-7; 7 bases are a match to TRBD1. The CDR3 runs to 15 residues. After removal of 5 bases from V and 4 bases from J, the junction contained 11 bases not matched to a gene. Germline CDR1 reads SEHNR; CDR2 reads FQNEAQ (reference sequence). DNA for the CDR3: TGTGCCAGCAGCCCACAGGGGACACCGGTATACGAGCAGTACTTC. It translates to CASSPQGTPVYEQYF. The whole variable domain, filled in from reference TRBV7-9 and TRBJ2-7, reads DTGVSQNPRHKITKRGQNVTFRCDPISEHNRLYWYRQTLGQGPEFLTYFQNEAQLEKSRLLSDRFSAERPKGSFSTLEIQRTEQGDSAMYLCASSPQGTPVYEQYFGPGTRLTVT.

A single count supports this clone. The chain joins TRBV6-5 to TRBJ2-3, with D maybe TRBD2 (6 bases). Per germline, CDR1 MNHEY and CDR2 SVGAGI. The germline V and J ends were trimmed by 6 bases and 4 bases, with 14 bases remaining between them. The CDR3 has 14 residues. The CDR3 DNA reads TGTGCCAGCAGGCAGACTAGGACCGCAGATACGCAGTATTTT. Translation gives CASRQTRTADTQYF.

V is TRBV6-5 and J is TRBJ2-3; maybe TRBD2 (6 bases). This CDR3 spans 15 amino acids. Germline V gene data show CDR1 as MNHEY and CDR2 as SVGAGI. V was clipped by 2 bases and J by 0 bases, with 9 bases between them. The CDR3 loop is CASSYMAGSTDTQYF. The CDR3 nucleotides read TGTGCCAGCAGTTACATGGCGGGGAGCACAGATACGCAGTATTTT.

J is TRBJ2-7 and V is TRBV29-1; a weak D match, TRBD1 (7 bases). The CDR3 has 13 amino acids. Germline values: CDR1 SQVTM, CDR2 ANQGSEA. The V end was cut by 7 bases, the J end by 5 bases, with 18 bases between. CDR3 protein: CSASPTGEDEQYF. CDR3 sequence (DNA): TGCAGCGCCTCACCAACAGGGGAGGACGAGCAGTACTTC.

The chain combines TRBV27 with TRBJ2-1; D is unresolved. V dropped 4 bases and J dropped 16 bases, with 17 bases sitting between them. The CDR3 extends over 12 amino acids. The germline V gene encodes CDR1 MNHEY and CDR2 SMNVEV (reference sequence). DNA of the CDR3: TGTGCCAGCAGTTCCCGGTCCCAGAGGAAATTCTTC. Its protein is CASSSRSQRKFF.

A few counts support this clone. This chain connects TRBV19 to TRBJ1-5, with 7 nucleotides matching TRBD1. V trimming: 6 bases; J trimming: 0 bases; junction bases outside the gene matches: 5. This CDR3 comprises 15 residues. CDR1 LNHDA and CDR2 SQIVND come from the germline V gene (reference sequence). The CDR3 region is CASRPRQGSNQPQHF. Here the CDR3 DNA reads TGTGCCAGTAGACCCCGACAGGGTAGCAATCAGCCCCAGCATTTT.

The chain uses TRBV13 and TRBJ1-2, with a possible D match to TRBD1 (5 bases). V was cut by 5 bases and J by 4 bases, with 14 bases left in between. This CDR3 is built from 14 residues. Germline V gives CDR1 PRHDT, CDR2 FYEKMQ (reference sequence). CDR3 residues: CASSPGQQIYGYTF. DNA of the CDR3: TGTGCCAGCAGCCCAGGGCAGCAGATCTATGGCTACACCTTC.